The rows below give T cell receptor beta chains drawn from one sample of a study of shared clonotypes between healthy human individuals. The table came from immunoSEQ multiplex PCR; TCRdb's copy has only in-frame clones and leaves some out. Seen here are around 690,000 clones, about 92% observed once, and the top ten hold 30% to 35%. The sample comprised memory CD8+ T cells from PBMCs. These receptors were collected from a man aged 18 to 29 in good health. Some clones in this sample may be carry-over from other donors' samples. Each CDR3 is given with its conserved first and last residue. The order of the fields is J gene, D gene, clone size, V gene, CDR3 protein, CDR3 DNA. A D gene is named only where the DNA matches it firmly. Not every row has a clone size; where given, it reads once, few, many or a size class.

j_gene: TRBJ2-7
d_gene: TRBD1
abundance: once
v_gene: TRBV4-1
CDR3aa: CASSPRDRSSYEQYF
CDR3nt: TGCGCCAGCAGCCCCAGGGACAGAAGCTCCTACGAGCAGTACTTC

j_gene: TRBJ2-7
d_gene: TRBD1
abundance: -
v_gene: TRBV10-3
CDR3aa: CAINVRDSPSTYEQYF
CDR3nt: TGTGCCATAAACGTTCGGGACAGCCCTTCTACCTACGAGCAGTACTTC

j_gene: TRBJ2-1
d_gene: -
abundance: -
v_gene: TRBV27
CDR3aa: CASSPVLGAGIYNEQFF
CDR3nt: TGTGCCAGCAGTCCCGTGCTTGGAGCAGGGATCTACAATGAGCAGTTCTTC

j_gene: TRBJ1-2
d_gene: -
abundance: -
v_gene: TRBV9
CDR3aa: CASSGREALGYGYTF
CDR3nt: TGTGCCAGCAGCGGCCGGGAGGCTCTCGGATATGGCTACACCTTC

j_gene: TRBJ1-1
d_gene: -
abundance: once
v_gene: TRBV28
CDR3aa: CASSLDVRRGDFNTEAFF
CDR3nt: TGTGCCAGCAGTTTGGACGTTCGGAGGGGCGATTTCAACACTGAAGCTTTCTTT

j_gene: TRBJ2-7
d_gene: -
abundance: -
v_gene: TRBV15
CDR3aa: CATSREPADYEQYF
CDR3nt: TGTGCCACCAGCAGAGAGCCAGCGGACTACGAGCAGTACTTC

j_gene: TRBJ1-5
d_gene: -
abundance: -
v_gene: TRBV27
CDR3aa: CASSLERYQPQHF
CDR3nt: TGTGCCAGCAGTTTAGAAAGGTATCAGCCCCAGCATTTT

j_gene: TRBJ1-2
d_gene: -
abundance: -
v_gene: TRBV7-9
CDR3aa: CASSSDRTINYGYTF
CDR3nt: TGTGCCAGCAGCTCCGACAGGACCATTAACTATGGCTACACCTTC

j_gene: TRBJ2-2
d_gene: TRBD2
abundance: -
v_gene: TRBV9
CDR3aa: CASSIAGPPTGELFF
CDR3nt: TGTGCCAGCAGCATAGCGGGACCCCCCACCGGGGAGCTGTTTTTT

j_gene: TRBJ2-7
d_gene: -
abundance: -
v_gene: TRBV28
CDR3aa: CASSPLWDGGSEQYF
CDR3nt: TGTGCCAGCAGTCCCTTGTGGGACGGGGGATCCGAGCAGTACTTC

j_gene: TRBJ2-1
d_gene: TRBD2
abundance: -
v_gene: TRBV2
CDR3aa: CATRTSGLPYNEQFF
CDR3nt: TGTGCCACCAGGACTAGCGGGTTACCCTACAATGAGCAGTTCTTC

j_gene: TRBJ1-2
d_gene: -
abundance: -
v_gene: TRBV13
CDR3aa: CASSLWGLANYGYTF
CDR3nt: TGTGCCAGCAGCTTATGGGGGTTAGCTAACTATGGCTACACCTTC

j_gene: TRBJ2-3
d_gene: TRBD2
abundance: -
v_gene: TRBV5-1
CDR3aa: CASSGPLAGGITDTQYF
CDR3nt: TGCGCCAGCAGCGGCCCCCTAGCGGGAGGGATCACAGATACGCAGTATTTT

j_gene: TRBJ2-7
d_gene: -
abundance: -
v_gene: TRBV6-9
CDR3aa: CASGGTYEQYF
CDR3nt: TGTGCCAGCGGCGGTACATACGAGCAGTACTTC

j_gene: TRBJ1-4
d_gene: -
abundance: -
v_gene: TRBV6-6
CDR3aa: CASTLGGSDEKLFF
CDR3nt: TGTGCCAGCACCCTTGGAGGGAGCGATGAAAAACTGTTTTTT

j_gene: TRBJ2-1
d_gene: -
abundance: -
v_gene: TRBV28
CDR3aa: CASSYRRSEQFF
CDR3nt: TGTGCCAGCAGTTACAGGAGGAGTGAGCAGTTCTTC

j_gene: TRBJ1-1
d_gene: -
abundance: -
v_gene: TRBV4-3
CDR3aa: CASSHLWGPNTEAFF
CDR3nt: TGCGCCAGCAGCCACCTCTGGGGGCCAAACACTGAAGCTTTCTTT

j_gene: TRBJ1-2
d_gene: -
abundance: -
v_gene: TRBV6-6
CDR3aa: CASSYSEGGSDYGYTF
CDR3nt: TGTGCCAGCAGTTACTCTGAGGGTGGTTCGGACTATGGCTACACCTTC

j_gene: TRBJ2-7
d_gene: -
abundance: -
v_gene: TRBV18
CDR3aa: CASSPWAAQNYEQYF
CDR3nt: TGTGCCAGCTCACCATGGGCAGCACAGAACTACGAGCAGTACTTC

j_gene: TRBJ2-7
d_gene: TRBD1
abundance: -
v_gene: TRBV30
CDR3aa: CAWSVWDRVYEQYF
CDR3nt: TGTGCCTGGAGCGTCTGGGACAGGGTATACGAGCAGTACTTC

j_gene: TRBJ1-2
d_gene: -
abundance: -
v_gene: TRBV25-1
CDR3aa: CASSEQGGHGYTF
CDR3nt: TGTGCCAGCAGTGAACAGGGAGGTCACGGCTACACCTTC

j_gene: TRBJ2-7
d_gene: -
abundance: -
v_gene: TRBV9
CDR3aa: CASSVAPSYGGRNYEQYF
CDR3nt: TGTGCCAGCAGCGTAGCTCCGTCCTATGGGGGGCGCAACTACGAGCAGTACTTC

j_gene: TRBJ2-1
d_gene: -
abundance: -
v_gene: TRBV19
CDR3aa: CASSIGGDEQFF
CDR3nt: TGTGCCAGTAGTATAGGGGGCGATGAGCAGTTCTTC

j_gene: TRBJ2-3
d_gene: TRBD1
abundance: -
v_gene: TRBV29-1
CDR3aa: CSVEGGQGSYADTQYF
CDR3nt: TGCAGCGTTGAAGGGGGACAGGGGAGTTACGCAGATACGCAGTATTTT